The 5 T cell receptor beta chains below come from one sample, sequenced in a study of identical twins (dated by TCRdb to 2015 to 2016). The library was produced with 5' RACE. Sequenced using an Illumina HiSeq 2000. Clones were called with MiXCR by TCRdb after fastp trimmed the public reads at Q25, and only in-frame beta chains were retained. Rows with a matching CDR3 protein are joined into one entry that keeps the most common DNA and genes. Counted in this sample were 690,000 or so distinct CDR3 sequences; more than 6.5% of them appeared once. The ten largest clones take up 0.85% to 1% of the sample. The same sample was also studied in work on yellow fever vaccine responses in identical twins.

Sample: PBMCs. These receptors were taken from a woman under 30 in good health.

The rearrangement links TRBV3-1 to TRBJ2-3, with 11 bases that match TRBD2. J was trimmed by 0 bases and V by 3 bases; bases with no gene match: 8. The CDR3 is 18 residues long. Germline loops: CDR1 LGHDT, CDR2 YNNKEL (reference sequence). This chain's CDR3 is CASSQTFLAGGSTDTQYF. In nucleotides, the CDR3 is TGTGCCAGCAGCCAGACCTTTCTAGCGGGGGGTAGCACAGATACGCAGTATTTT.

A few counts support this clonotype. The chain employs TRBV7-9 and TRBJ2-2, with 10 positions matching TRBD2. The V gene's germline CDR1 is SEHNR and CDR2 FQNEAQ (reference sequence). This CDR3 comprises 15 residues. After removal of 8 bases from V and 4 bases from J, the junction contained 7 bases not matched to a gene. The chain's CDR3 is CASAPAGGVTGELFF. The CDR3 bases are TGTGCCAGCGCCCCAGCGGGAGGGGTCACCGGGGAGCTGTTTTTT.

Ten or more counts support this clonotype. The genes are TRBV7-3 and TRBJ2-1, with D perhaps TRBD1 (5 bases). The CDR3 totals 15 residues. The germline CDR1 and CDR2 sequences are SGHTA and FQGTGA. V was shortened by 2 bases and J by 4 bases, with 12 bases between the two germline ends. CDR3 nucleotide sequence: TGTGCCAGCAGCTTAGTGCAGGGTGTTTACAATGAGCAGTTCTTC. Translating gives CASSLVQGVYNEQFF.

The chain is built from TRBV29-1 and TRBJ2-1, with D unresolved. The length of the CDR3 is 13 residues. Trimming left V 0 bases short and J 4 bases short, with 7 bases between. The germline gives CDR1 SQVTM, CDR2 ANQGSEA. The CDR3 DNA is TGCAGCGTTGAAGAGGACGATTACAATGAGCAGTTCTTC. Encoded protein: CSVEEDDYNEQFF.

This clonotype was observed a few times. The CDR3 DNA sequence: TGTGCCAGCAGGCCCCAGGGTTACTACGAGCAGTACTTC. This translates into CASRPQGYYEQYF. The chain carries TRBV27 and TRBJ2-7, with D maybe TRBD1 (5 bases). Trimming cost V 6 bases and J 3 bases, with 12 bases left between them. Germline V gene lookup returns CDR1 MNHEY and CDR2 SMNVEV (reference sequence). This CDR3 contains 13 residues.